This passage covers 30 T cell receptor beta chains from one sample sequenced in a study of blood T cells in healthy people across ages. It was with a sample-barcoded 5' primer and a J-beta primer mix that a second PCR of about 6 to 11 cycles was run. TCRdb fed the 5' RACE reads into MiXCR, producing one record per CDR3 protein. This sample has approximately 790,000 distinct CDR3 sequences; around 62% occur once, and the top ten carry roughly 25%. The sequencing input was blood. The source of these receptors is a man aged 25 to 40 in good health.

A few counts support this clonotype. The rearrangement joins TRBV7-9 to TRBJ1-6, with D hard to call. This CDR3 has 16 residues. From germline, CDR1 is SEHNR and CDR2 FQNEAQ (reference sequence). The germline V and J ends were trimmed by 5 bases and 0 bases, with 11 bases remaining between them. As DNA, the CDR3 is TGTGCCAGCAGCCCCATGGCGAGCTCCTATAATTCACCCCTCCACTTT. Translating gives CASSPMASSYNSPLHF.

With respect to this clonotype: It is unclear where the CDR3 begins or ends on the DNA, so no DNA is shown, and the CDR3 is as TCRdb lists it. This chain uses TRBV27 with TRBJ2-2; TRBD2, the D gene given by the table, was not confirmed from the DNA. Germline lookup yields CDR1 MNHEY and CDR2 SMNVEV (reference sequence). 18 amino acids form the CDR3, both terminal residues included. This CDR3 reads CASSLFGTSEQYFGELFF.

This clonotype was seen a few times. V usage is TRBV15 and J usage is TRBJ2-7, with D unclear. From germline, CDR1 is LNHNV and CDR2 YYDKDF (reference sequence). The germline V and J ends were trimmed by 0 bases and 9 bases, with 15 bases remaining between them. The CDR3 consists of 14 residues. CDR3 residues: CATSRDRRSLGQYF. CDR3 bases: TGTGCCACCAGCAGAGATCGTCGGTCCCTCGGGCAGTACTTC.

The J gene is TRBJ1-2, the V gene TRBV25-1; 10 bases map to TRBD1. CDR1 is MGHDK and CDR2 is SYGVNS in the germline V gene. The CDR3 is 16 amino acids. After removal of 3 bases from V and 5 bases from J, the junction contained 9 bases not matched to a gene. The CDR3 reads CASSENPGQGRYGYTF. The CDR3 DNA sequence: TGTGCCAGCAGTGAGAACCCGGGACAGGGGAGATATGGCTACACCTTC.

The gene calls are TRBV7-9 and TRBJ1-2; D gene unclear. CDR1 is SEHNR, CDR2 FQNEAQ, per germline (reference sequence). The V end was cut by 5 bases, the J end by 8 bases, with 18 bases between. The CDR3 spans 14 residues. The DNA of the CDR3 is TGTGCCAGCAGCGCCGGCCGCGACTGGAGCGGCTACACCTTC. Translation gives CASSAGRDWSGYTF.

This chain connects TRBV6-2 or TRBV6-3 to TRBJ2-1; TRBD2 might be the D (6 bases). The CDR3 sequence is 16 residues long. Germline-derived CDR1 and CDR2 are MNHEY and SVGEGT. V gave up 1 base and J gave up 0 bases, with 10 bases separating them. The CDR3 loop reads CASSYLAGHSYNEQFF. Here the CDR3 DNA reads TGTGCCAGCAGTTACTTGGCGGGGCACTCCTACAATGAGCAGTTCTTC.

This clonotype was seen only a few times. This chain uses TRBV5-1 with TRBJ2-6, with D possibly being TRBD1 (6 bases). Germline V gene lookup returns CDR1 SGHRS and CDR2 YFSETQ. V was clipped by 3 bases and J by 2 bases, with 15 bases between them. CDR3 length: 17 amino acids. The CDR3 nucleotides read TGCGCCAGCAGCTCCACAGGGATTCGGACTGGGGCCAACGTCCTGACTTTC. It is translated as CASSSTGIRTGANVLTF.

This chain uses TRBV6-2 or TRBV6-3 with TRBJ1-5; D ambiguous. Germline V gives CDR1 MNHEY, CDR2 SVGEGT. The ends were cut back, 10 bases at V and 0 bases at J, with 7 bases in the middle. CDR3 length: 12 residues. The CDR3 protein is CATAYSNQPQHF. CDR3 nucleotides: TGTGCCACCGCATATAGCAATCAGCCCCAGCATTTT.

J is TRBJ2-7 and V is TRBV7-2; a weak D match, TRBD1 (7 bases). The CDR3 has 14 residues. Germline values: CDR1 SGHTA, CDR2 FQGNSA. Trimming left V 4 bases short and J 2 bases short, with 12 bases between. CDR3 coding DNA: TGTGCCAGCAGCTCCAGGGGGGACGCCTACGAGCAGTACTTC. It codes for CASSSRGDAYEQYF. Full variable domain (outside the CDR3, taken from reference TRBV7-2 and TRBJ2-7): GAGVSQSPSNKVTEKGKDVELRCDPISGHTALYWYRQSLGQGLEFLIYFQGNSAPDKSGLPSDRFSAERTGGSVSTLTIQRTQQEDSAVYLCASSSRGDAYEQYFGPGTRLTVT.

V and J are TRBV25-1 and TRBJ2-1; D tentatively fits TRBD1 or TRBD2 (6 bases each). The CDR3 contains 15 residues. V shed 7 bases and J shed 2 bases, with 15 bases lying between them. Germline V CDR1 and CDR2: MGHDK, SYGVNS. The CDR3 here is CASTPVRGAYNEQFF. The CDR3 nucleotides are TGTGCCAGCACCCCCGTTAGGGGGGCCTACAATGAGCAGTTCTTC.

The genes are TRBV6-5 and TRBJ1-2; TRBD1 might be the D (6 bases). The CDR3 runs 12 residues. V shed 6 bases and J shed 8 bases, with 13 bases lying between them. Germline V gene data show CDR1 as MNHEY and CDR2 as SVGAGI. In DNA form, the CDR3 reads TGTGCCAGCAGCGACAGGTCTAGGGGCTACACCTTC. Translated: CASSDRSRGYTF.

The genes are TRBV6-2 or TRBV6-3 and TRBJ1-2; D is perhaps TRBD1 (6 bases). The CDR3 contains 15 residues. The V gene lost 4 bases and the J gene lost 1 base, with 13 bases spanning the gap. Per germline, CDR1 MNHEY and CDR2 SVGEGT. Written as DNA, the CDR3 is TGTGCCAGCAGTTCTCAACCGGACAGTAACTATGGCTACACCTTC. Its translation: CASSSQPDSNYGYTF.

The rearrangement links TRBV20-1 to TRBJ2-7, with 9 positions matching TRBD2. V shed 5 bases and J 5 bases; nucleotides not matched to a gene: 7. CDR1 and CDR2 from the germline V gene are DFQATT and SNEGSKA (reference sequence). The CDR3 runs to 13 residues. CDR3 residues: CSAQRGALHEQYF. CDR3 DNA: TGCAGTGCTCAGCGGGGGGCTCTTCACGAGCAGTACTTC.

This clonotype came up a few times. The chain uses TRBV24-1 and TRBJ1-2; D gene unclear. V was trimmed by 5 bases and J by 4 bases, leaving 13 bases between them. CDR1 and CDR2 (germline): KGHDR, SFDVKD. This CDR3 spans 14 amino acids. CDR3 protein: CATSGDSLAYGYTF. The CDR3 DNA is TGTGCCACCAGTGGAGATTCGCTCGCCTATGGCTACACCTTC.

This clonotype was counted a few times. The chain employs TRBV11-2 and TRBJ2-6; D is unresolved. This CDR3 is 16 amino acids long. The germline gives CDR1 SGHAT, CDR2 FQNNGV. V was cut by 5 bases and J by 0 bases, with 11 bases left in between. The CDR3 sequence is CASSHLVGSGANVLTF. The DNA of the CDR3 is TGTGCCAGCAGCCACCTTGTGGGCTCTGGGGCCAACGTCCTGACTTTC. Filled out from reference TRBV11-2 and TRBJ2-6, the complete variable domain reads EAGVAQSPRYKIIEKRQSVAFWCNPISGHATLYWYQQILGQGPKLLIQFQNNGVVDDSQLPKDRFSAERLKGVDSTLKIQPAKLEDSAVYLCASSHLVGSGANVLTFGAGSRLTVL.

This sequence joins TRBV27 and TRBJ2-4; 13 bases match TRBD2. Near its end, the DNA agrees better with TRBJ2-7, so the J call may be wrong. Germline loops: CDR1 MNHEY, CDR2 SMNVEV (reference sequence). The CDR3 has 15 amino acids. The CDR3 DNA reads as TGTGCCACCAAGCCCGGACTAGCGGGGGCCTACGAGCAGTACTTC. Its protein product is CATKPGLAGAYEQYF.

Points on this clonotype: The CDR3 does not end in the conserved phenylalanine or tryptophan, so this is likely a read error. The chain's CDR3 is CASSHGGGYEQYL. In nucleotides, the CDR3 is TGTGCCAGCAGCCACGGGGGCGGATACGAGCAGTACTTA. This sequence joins TRBV4-2 and TRBJ2-7, with D possibly called TRBD1 or TRBD2 (6 bases each). The germline gives CDR1 LGHNA, CDR2 YNFKEQ. Trimming cost V 3 bases and J 4 bases, with 10 bases left between them. The CDR3 has 13 amino acids.

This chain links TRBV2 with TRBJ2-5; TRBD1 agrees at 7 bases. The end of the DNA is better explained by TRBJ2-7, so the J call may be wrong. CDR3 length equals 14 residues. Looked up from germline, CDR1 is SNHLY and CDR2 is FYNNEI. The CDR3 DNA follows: TGTGCCAGCAGAGCACAGGGGAGCTCCTACGAGCAGTACTTC. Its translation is CASRAQGSSYEQYF.

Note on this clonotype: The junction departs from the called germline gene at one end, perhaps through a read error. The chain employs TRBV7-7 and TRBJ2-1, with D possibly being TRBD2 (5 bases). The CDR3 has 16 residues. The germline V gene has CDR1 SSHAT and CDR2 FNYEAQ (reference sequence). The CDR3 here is CASSLNPGGNYNEQFF. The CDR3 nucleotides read TGTGCTAGCAGCTTAAATCCCGGAGGCAACTACAATGAGCAGTTCTTC.

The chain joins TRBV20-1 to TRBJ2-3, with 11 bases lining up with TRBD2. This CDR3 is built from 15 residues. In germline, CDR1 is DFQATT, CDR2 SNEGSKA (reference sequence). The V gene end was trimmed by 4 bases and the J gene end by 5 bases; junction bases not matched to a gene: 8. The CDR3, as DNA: TGCAGTGCTATCCTCGGGACTAGCGGTTTAGATACGCAGTATTTT. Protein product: CSAILGTSGLDTQYF.

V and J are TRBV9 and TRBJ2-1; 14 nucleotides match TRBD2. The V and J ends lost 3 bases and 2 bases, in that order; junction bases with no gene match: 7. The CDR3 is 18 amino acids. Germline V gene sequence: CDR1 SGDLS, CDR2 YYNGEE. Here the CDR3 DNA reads TGTGCCAGCAGCGCAACCACGACTAGCGGGGGGGCCTACAATGAGCAGTTCTTC. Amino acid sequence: CASSATTTSGGAYNEQFF.

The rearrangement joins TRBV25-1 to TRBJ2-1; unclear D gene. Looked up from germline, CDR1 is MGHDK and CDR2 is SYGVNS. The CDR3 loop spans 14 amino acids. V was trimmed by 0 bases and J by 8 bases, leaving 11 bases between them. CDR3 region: CASSEYNPGHEQFF. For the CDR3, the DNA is TGTGCCAGCAGTGAATATAACCCCGGGCATGAGCAGTTCTTC.

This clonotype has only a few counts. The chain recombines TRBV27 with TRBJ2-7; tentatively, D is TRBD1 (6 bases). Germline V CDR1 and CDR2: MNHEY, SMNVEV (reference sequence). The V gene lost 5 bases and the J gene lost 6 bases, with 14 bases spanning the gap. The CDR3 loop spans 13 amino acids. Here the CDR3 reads CASSVSRGFEQYF. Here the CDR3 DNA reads TGTGCCAGCAGTGTCTCTAGGGGGTTCGAGCAGTACTTC.

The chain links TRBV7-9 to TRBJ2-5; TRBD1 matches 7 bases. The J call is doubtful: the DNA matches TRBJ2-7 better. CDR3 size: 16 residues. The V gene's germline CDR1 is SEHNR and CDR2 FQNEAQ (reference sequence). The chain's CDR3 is CASSLGIGDRTYEQYF. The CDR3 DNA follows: TGTGCCAGCAGCTTAGGAATCGGGGACAGAACCTACGAGCAGTACTTC.

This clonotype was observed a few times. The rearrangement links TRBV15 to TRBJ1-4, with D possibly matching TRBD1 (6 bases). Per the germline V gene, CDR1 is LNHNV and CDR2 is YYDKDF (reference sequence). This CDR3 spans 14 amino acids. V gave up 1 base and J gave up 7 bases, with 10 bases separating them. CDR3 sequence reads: CATSRGPGAEKLFF. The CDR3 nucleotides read TGTGCCACCAGCAGAGGACCGGGGGCTGAAAAACTGTTTTTT.

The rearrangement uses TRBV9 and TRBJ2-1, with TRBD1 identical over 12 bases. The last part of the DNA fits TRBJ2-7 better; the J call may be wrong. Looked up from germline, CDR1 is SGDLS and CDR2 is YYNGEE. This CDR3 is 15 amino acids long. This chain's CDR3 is CASSVAGTGGNEQYF. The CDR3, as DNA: TGTGCCAGCAGCGTAGCCGGGACAGGGGGCAACGAGCAGTACTTC.

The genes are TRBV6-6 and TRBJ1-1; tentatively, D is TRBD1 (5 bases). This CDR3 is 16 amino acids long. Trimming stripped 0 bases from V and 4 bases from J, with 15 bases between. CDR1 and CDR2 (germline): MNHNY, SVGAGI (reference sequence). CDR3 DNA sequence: TGTGCCAGCAGTTACTCGAGAGGGGCGGGGGTCACTGAAGCTTTCTTT. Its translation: CASSYSRGAGVTEAFF.

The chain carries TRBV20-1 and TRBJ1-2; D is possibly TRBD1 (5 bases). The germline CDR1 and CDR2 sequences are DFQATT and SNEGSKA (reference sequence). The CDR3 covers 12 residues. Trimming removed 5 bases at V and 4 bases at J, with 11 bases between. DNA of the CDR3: TGCAGTGCTTCGACAGAGTCCTATGGCTACACCTTC. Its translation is CSASTESYGYTF.

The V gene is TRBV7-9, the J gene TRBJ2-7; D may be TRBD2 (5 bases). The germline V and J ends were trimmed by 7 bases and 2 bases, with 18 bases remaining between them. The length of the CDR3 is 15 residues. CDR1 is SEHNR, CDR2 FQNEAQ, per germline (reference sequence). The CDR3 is CASTAMVEAPYEQYF. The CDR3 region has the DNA TGTGCCAGCACCGCAATGGTGGAGGCCCCCTACGAGCAGTACTTC.

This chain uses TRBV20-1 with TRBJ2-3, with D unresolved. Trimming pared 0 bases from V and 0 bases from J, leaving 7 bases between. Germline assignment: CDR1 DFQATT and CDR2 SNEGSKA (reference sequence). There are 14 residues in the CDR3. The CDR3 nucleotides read TGCAGTGCTAGAGATGTAGCTAGCACAGATACGCAGTATTTT. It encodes CSARDVASTDTQYF.